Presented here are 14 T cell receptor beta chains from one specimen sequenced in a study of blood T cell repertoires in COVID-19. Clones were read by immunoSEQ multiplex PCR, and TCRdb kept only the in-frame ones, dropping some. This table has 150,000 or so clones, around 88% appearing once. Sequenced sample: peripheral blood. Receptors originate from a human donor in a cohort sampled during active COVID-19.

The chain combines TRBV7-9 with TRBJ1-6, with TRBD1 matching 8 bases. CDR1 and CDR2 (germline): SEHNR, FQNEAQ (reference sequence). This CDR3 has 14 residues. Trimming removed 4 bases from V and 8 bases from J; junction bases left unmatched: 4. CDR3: CASSSGQGHSPLHF. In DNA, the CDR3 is TGTGCCAGCAGCTCCGGACAGGGTCATTCACCCCTCCACTTT.

CDR3 residues: CASSLWLNTEAFF. In nucleotides, the CDR3 is TGTGCCAGCAGCTTATGGCTGAACACTGAAGCTTTCTTT. The J gene is TRBJ1-1, the V gene TRBV5-4, with D unclear. The germline V gene has CDR1 SGHNT and CDR2 YYREEE (reference sequence). The CDR3 consists of 13 residues. Trimming removed 2 bases at V and 0 bases at J, with 5 bases between.

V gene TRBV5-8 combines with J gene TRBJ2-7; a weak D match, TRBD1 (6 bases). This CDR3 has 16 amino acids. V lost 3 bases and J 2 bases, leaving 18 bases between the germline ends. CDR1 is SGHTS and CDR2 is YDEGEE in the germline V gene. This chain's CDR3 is CASSSGTSVRTYEQYF. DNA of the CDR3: TGTGCCAGCAGCTCCGGGACATCGGTCAGGACCTACGAGCAGTACTTC.

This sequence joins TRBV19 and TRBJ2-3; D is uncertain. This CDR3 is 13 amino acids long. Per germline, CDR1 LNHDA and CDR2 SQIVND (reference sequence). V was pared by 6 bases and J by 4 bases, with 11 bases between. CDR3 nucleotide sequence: TGTGCCAGTAGGCTAGGCGGTGCAGATACGCAGTATTTT. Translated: CASRLGGADTQYF. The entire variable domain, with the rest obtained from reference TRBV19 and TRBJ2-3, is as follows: DGGITQSPKYLFRKEGQNVTLSCEQNLNHDAMYWYRQDPGQGLRLIYYSQIVNDFQKGDIAEGYSVSREKKESFPLTVTSAQKNPTAFYLCASRLGGADTQYFGPGTRLTVL.

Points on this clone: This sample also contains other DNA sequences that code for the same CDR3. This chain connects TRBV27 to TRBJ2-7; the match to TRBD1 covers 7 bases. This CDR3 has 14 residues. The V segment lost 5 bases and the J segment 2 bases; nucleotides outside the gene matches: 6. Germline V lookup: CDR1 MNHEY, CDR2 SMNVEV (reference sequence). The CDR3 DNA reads TGTGCCAGCAGTCTTGGGCAGGGGGCCTACGAGCAGTACTTC. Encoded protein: CASSLGQGAYEQYF.

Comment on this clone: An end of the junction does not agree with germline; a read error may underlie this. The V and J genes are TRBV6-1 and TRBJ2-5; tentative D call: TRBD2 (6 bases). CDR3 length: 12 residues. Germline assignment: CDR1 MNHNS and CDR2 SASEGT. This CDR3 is CASSEAWFSGDF. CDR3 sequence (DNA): TGTGCCAGCAGTGAAGCGTGGTTCTCGGGGGACTTC.

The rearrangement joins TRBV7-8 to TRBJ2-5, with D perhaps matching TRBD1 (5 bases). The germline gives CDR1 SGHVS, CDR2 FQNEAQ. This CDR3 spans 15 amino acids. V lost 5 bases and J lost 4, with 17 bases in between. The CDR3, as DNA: TGTGCCAGCAGCCCGGTCCCCTCCGACAGAGAGACCCAGTACTTC. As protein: CASSPVPSDRETQYF.

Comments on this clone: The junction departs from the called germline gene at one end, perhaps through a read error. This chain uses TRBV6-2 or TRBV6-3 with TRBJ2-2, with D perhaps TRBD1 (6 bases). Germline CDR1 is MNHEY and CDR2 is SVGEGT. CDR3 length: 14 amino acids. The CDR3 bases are TGTGCCAGCAGTTACCAGGGGAACGCCGGGGAGCTGTTTTTT. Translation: CASSYQGNAGELFF.

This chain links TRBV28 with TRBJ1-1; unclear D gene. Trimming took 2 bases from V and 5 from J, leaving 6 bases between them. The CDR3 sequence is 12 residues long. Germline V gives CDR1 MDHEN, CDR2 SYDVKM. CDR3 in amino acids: CASSLGRTEAFF. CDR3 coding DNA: TGTGCCAGCAGTTTAGGTCGGACTGAAGCTTTCTTT.

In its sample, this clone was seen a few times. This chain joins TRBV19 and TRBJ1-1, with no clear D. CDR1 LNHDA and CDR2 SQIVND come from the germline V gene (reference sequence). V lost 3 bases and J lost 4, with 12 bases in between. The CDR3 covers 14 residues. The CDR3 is CASSIGPASTEAFF. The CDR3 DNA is TGTGCCAGTAGTATCGGTCCCGCTTCCACTGAAGCTTTCTTT.

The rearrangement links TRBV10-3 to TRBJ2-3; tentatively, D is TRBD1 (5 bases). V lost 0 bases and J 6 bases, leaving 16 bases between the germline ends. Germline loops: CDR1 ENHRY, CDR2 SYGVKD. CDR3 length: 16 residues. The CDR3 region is CAISESATVNGDTQYF. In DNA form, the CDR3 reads TGTGCCATCAGTGAGTCGGCGACAGTAAACGGGGATACGCAGTATTTT.

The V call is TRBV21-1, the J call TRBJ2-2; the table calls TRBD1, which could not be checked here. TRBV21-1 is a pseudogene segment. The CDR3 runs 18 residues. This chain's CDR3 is CASSKECRGDRGLLELFF. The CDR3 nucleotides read TGTGCCAGCAGCAAAGAGTGTAGGGGAGACAGGGGGCTGTTGGAGCTGTTTTTT.

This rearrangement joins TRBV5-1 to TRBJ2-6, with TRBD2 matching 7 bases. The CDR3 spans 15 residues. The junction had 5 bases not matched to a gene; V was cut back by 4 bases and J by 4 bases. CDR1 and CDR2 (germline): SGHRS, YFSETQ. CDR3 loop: CASSLTSPGANVLTF. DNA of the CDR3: TGCGCCAGCAGCCTGACTAGCCCGGGGGCCAACGTCCTGACTTTC.

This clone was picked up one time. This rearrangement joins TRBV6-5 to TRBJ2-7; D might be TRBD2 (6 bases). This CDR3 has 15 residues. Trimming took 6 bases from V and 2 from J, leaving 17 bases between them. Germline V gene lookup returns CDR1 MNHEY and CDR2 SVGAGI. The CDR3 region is CASRPPGTPTYEQYF. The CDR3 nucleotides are TGTGCCAGCAGACCCCCCGGGACTCCTACCTACGAGCAGTACTTC.